These 15 T cell receptor beta chains were all obtained from the same sample, sequenced in a study of vaccination and CD4 T cells after COVID-19. These receptors are not linked to any known antigen. The Oncomine TCR Beta short-read assay sequenced DNA from cultured CD4+ T cells. TCRdb itself ran the PCR reads through MiXCR, one entry per CDR3 protein. The sample holds about 12,000 distinct CDR3 sequences, around 80% seen once. Treatment reported: approximately nine-day PBMC culture with coronavirus spike peptide pools or control peptides (ViraFEST assay). Source material: CD4+ T cells from blood, cultured in vitro. These receptors were taken from a human donor who had recovered from COVID-19.

In regard to this clonotype: This is likely a read error, given that the CDR3 carries no conserved phenylalanine or tryptophan at its end. The V gene is TRBV7-6, the J gene TRBJ2-3; weak D call: TRBD2 (6 bases). Germline V lookup: CDR1 SGHVS, CDR2 FNYEAQ. V was trimmed by 2 bases and J by 4 bases, leaving 19 bases between them. The CDR3 loop spans 17 amino acids. The CDR3 here is CASSLFRSGSRADTQYL. In DNA, the CDR3 is TGTGCCAGCAGCTTATTTCGGTCCGGGAGTCGGGCAGATACGCAGTATCTT.

Here the CDR3 reads CASSRTGNDQPQHF. CDR3 in DNA: TGTGCCAGCAGCCGGACAGGGAATGATCAGCCCCAGCATTTT. The rearrangement uses TRBV6-1 and TRBJ1-5; TRBD1 matches at 8 bases. The CDR3 consists of 14 residues. V lost 6 bases to trimming and J lost 5 bases; unmatched junction nucleotides: 6. Germline lookup yields CDR1 MNHNS and CDR2 SASEGT.

The genes are TRBV7-9 and TRBJ1-2, with D perhaps matching TRBD1 (5 bases). Germline V lookup: CDR1 SEHNR, CDR2 FQNEAQ (reference sequence). This CDR3 region has 13 residues. Deletions cut 4 bases from V and 8 bases from J, with 14 bases between. The CDR3: CASSSVVGEGYTF. In DNA, the CDR3 is TGTGCCAGCAGCTCCGTGGTGGGGGAGGGCTACACCTTC.

J is TRBJ1-1 and V is TRBV25-1, with TRBD1 matching over 7 bases. Germline-derived CDR1 and CDR2 are MGHDK and SYGVNS. The CDR3 loop spans 14 amino acids. Trimming took 3 bases from V and 3 from J; bases not matched to a gene: 4. The CDR3 region is CASSDSDRDTEAFF. The CDR3 nucleotides read TGTGCCAGCAGTGATTCTGACAGGGACACTGAAGCTTTCTTT.

The rearrangement links TRBV6-2 or TRBV6-3 to TRBJ2-3; 8 bases line up with TRBD2. The V segment lost 4 bases and the J segment 9 bases; nucleotides outside the gene matches: 6. CDR1 and CDR2 from the germline V gene are MNHEY and SVGEGT. The CDR3 sequence is 13 residues long. The CDR3 reads CASSLAGTSTQYF. The CDR3 bases are TGTGCCAGCAGTTTAGCGGGGACCTCGACGCAGTATTTT.

The chain links TRBV28 to TRBJ2-2, with D possibly being TRBD2 (5 bases). The CDR3 is 16 residues long. The germline gives CDR1 MDHEN, CDR2 SYDVKM. Trimming stripped 5 bases from V and 7 bases from J, with 20 bases between. In nucleotides, the CDR3 is TGTGCCAGCAGTCCCTTGACTACTGGAGGAATCGGGGAGCTGTTTTTT. Its protein is CASSPLTTGGIGELFF.

The chain has TRBV6-2 or TRBV6-3 and TRBJ1-2; the match to TRBD1 covers 10 bases. CDR3 length: 13 residues. CDR1 is MNHEY, CDR2 SVGEGT, per germline. Trimming removed 6 bases from V and 7 bases from J; junction bases left unmatched: 5. The chain's CDR3 is CASRGQGSIGYTF. As DNA, the CDR3 is TGTGCCAGCAGGGGACAGGGGTCGATTGGCTACACCTTC.

The chain joins TRBV6-1 to TRBJ1-5; 10 bases map to TRBD1. Germline CDR1 and CDR2: MNHNS and SASEGT. The CDR3 has 18 amino acids. The ends lost 4 bases at V and 2 bases at J; junction bases unmatched: 11. The chain's CDR3 is CASSGDRGSRFGNQPQHF. CDR3 in DNA: TGTGCCAGCAGTGGGGACAGGGGATCAAGGTTTGGCAATCAGCCCCAGCATTTT.

Only one count was recorded for this clonotype. CDR3 DNA: TGTGCCAGCAGCCTAGAAGCTCTAGCGGGAGACAATGAGCAGTTCTTC. Residues: CASSLEALAGDNEQFF. The chain links TRBV7-2 to TRBJ2-1, with 10 bases aligning to TRBD2. The germline V gene encodes CDR1 SGHTA and CDR2 FQGNSA. The CDR3 covers 16 residues. Trimming took 5 bases from V and 5 from J; bases not matched to a gene: 9.

The chain uses TRBV6-1 and TRBJ1-1, with D perhaps TRBD1 (6 bases). Trimming removed 5 bases from V and 0 bases from J, with 16 bases in between. The V gene's germline CDR1 is MNHNS and CDR2 SASEGT. This CDR3 contains 16 residues. CDR3 loop: CASSKGGARMNTEAFF. In nucleotides, the CDR3 is TGTGCCAGCAGTAAAGGGGGGGCACGGATGAACACTGAAGCTTTCTTT.

CDR3 protein: CASSTGQLYGYTF. CDR3 nucleotide sequence: TGTGCCAGCAGCACGGGACAGCTATATGGCTACACCTTC. This rearrangement joins TRBV27 to TRBJ1-2; 7 nucleotides agree with TRBD1. V trimming: 6 bases; J trimming: 5 bases; junction bases outside the gene matches: 6. This CDR3 contains 13 residues. Germline CDR1 MNHEY, CDR2 SMNVEV (reference sequence).

The chain links TRBV20-1 to TRBJ1-5; TRBD1 might be the D (6 bases). Germline V CDR1 and CDR2: DFQATT, SNEGSKA (reference sequence). CDR3 length: 16 residues. V was shortened by 1 base and J by 2 bases, with 15 bases between the two germline ends. This CDR3 is CSARGGPPAGNQPQHF. The CDR3 DNA is TGCAGTGCTAGAGGGGGGCCACCCGCGGGCAATCAGCCCCAGCATTTT.

This clonotype was seen a handful of times. The V call is TRBV7-3, the J call TRBJ1-2; D is uncertain. The CDR3 runs to 13 residues. The germline V gene encodes CDR1 SGHTA and CDR2 FQGTGA. V lost 1 base, J lost 4 bases, and 7 bases lay in between. The CDR3 is CASSLNAGYGYTF. The CDR3 DNA follows: TGTGCCAGCAGCTTAAATGCAGGCTATGGCTACACCTTC.

The CDR3 sequence is CASSSPFPSPGQSGNTIYF. The CDR3 DNA follows: TGTGCCAGCAGTTCTCCTTTTCCCAGTCCGGGACAGTCTGGAAACACCATATATTTT. V usage is TRBV6-2 or TRBV6-3 and J usage is TRBJ1-3, with 7 nucleotides matching TRBD1. There are 19 residues in the CDR3. Germline CDR1 is MNHEY and CDR2 is SVGEGT. V dropped 4 bases and J dropped 1; count of bases not matched to a gene: 16.

The rearrangement joins TRBV11-3 to TRBJ2-5, with a possible D match to TRBD1 (5 bases). The CDR3 loop spans 13 amino acids. V lost 2 bases, J lost 4 bases, and 8 bases lay in between. Germline V gene data show CDR1 as SGHNT and CDR2 as YENEEA. The CDR3 region is CASSLRGGETQYF. The CDR3 coding sequence is TGTGCCAGCAGCTTAAGGGGCGGAGAGACCCAGTACTTC.